The 27 T cell receptor beta chains below were found in one sample sequenced in a study of sequential checkpoint blockade in melanoma (dated by TCRdb to 2018 to 2020). Library method: the immunoSEQ multiplex PCR assay. What TCRdb holds here is the immuneACCESS table cut down to in-frame rearrangements. Part of the clones is not present; checked against another copy, under half of the missing clones reflect an unresolved V gene, and the others are unexplained. Here the sample has under 15,000 clones; more than 70% occur a single time. The ten largest clones add up to 45% to 65% of the sample. This specimen's treatment or condition label, interpreted: randomized to nivolumab then ipilimumab (arm A) or the reverse (arm B). Sequencing used CD8+ T cells sorted from blood (inferred from file names), obtained from a patient given nivolumab and ipilimumab in sequence. These receptors all come from a human patient with melanoma. Some clones in this sample may be carry-over from other donors' samples.

This chain joins TRBV27 and TRBJ1-4, with 9 bases lining up with TRBD1. Germline-derived CDR1 and CDR2 are MNHEY and SMNVEV (reference sequence). The CDR3 runs 15 residues. Losses at the gene ends were 4 bases for V and 6 bases for J; bases not matched to a gene: 6. CDR3 protein: CASSSHRTGDEKLFF. CDR3 DNA sequence: TGTGCCAGCAGTTCCCACAGGACAGGGGATGAAAAACTGTTTTTT.

Comment on this clone: Relative to the germline gene, one junction end is altered; a read error may explain this. J is TRBJ2-1 and V is TRBV13; TRBD2 agrees at 9 bases. Germline V gene sequence: CDR1 PRHDT, CDR2 FYEKMQ (reference sequence). The CDR3 length is 14 residues. CDR3 in DNA: TGTGCCAGCAGCTTAGGCCTCGTGCGGGGGGGCATAATCTTC. Protein sequence: CASSLGLVRGGIIF.

CDR3 sequence: CASSLGATGYEQYF. The DNA for the CDR3 is TGTGCCAGCAGCTTAGGGGCGACAGGGTACGAGCAGTACTTC. The chain carries TRBV11-2 and TRBJ2-7; 7 nucleotides align to TRBD1. This CDR3 region has 14 residues. The V and J ends lost 1 base and 4 bases, in that order; junction bases with no gene match: 4. CDR1 and CDR2 from the germline V gene are SGHAT and FQNNGV.

This clone was recorded only once. The V gene is TRBV19, the J gene TRBJ1-1; D might be TRBD1 (5 bases). The V end lost 7 bases, the J end lost 7 bases, and 16 bases lay between the germline ends. CDR1 and CDR2 from the germline V gene are LNHDA and SQIVND (reference sequence). CDR3 length: 13 residues. The CDR3 bases are TGTGCCAGTACAATGGGGGGGGGAAGTGAAGCTTTCTTT. Encoded protein: CASTMGGGSEAFF.

V is TRBV7-6 and J is TRBJ1-1, with D uncertain. CDR1 is SGHVS, CDR2 FNYEAQ, per germline. Trimming stripped 8 bases from V and 0 bases from J, with 10 bases between. This CDR3 spans 13 amino acids. This CDR3 is CASRLRVNTEAFF. CDR3 in DNA: TGTGCCAGCCGCCTGCGGGTGAACACTGAAGCTTTCTTT.

The chain uses TRBV7-9 and TRBJ2-1; D might be TRBD2 (6 bases). Trimming pared 1 base from V and 7 bases from J, leaving 14 bases between. The CDR3 sequence is 15 residues long. CDR1 and CDR2 from the germline V gene are SEHNR and FQNEAQ (reference sequence). The CDR3 region is CASSLGDPGVNEQFF. The CDR3 bases are TGTGCCAGCAGCTTAGGGGACCCGGGGGTGAATGAGCAGTTCTTC.

This chain joins TRBV2 and TRBJ2-7; 11 nucleotides align to TRBD2. The CDR3 sequence is 15 residues long. Trimming at V came to 0 bases and at J to 9 bases, leaving 7 bases not matched to a gene. From germline, CDR1 is SNHLY and CDR2 FYNNEI. The CDR3 protein is CASSEARLAGGGQYF. Written as DNA, the CDR3 is TGTGCCAGCAGTGAAGCGCGGCTAGCGGGAGGAGGGCAGTACTTC.

This clone was detected a few times. The gene calls are TRBV19 and TRBJ2-7, with TRBD1 matching 10 bases. Germline values: CDR1 LNHDA, CDR2 SQIVND (reference sequence). J lost 6 bases, V lost 5 bases, and 4 bases had no gene match. This CDR3 region has 13 residues. The CDR3 nucleotides are TGTGCCAGTAGTCCCGGGACAGGGGTCGAGCAGTACTTC. Encoded protein: CASSPGTGVEQYF.

V is TRBV9 and J is TRBJ1-2, with TRBD1 as a possible D gene (5 bases). Between the trimmed V and J ends, which lost 3 bases and 4 bases, there was a span of 19 bases. This CDR3 is built from 16 residues. Germline CDR1 and CDR2: SGDLS and YYNGEE. The CDR3 nucleotides are TGTGCCAGCAGCGAGAACCAACAGGACCCGTCCTATGGCTACACCTTC. Protein sequence: CASSENQQDPSYGYTF.

This chain joins TRBV27 and TRBJ2-3, with a weak D call TRBD1 (5 bases). V was trimmed by 10 bases and J by 2 bases, leaving 10 bases between them. Germline lookup yields CDR1 MNHEY and CDR2 SMNVEV (reference sequence). This CDR3 is built from 12 residues. The DNA for the CDR3 is TGTGCCACTCTCGGACACACAGATACGCAGTATTTT. It encodes CATLGHTDTQYF.

The V and J genes are TRBV4-2 and TRBJ2-1; 8 nucleotides align to TRBD1. Losses at the gene ends were 1 base for V and 13 bases for J; bases not matched to a gene: 6. Germline lookup yields CDR1 LGHNA and CDR2 YNFKEQ. This CDR3 has 13 amino acids. The CDR3 protein is CASSQVGDRSQFF. CDR3 DNA sequence: TGTGCCAGCAGCCAAGTTGGGGACAGGAGCCAGTTCTTC.

The chain is built from TRBV4-2 and TRBJ1-2, with a weak D call TRBD1 (6 bases). Trimming removed 0 bases at V and 2 bases at J, with 10 bases between. CDR3 size: 15 residues. Germline CDR1 reads LGHNA; CDR2 reads YNFKEQ. The CDR3 is CASSQEGRGNYGYTF. The CDR3 DNA reads as TGTGCCAGCAGCCAAGAGGGCAGGGGAAACTATGGCTACACCTTC.

The CDR3 DNA reads as TGTGCCACCAGCAGGACAGGTAAATCCTACGAGCAGTACTTC. The encoded protein is CATSRTGKSYEQYF. This sequence joins TRBV15 and TRBJ2-7; D is perhaps TRBD1 (6 bases). The CDR3 length is 14 residues. V lost 3 bases, J lost 1 base, and 10 bases lay in between. The germline V gene encodes CDR1 LNHNV and CDR2 YYDKDF (reference sequence).

J is TRBJ2-7 and V is TRBV4-3; TRBD1 matches 9 bases. Per the germline V gene, CDR1 is LGHNA and CDR2 is YSLEER. V lost 0 bases and J lost 5; bases outside the gene matches: 5. The CDR3 is made up of 15 amino acids. The CDR3: CASSQEGQGGDEQYF. The CDR3 DNA sequence: TGCGCCAGCAGCCAAGAGGGACAGGGAGGCGACGAGCAGTACTTC.

For the CDR3, the DNA is TGCGCCAGCAGCCAAGAAGGGAGGAACACTGAAGCTTTCTTT. As protein: CASSQEGRNTEAFF. V usage is TRBV4-3 and J usage is TRBJ1-1; no clear D gene. V gave up 0 bases and J gave up 1 base, with 6 bases separating them. The V gene's germline CDR1 is LGHNA and CDR2 YSLEER. This CDR3 spans 14 amino acids.

This clone occurred a few times. V usage is TRBV11-2 and J usage is TRBJ2-7; 10 bases align to TRBD1. With 7 bases clipped from V and 6 bases from J, the junction kept 9 bases outside the gene matches. The CDR3 runs 14 residues. Per the germline V gene, CDR1 is SGHAT and CDR2 is FQNNGV. The CDR3 DNA follows: TGTGCCAGCACACGAGGGACAGGGGCGGCCGAGCAGTACTTC. Residues: CASTRGTGAAEQYF.

CDR3 DNA: TGTGCCAGCAGTGAATCGACAGGGGGCTTGGCCGGGGAGCTGTTTTTT. It codes for CASSESTGGLAGELFF. The chain is built from TRBV7-9 and TRBJ2-2; 10 nucleotides align to TRBD1. The germline V gene has CDR1 SEHNR and CDR2 FQNEAQ (reference sequence). After removal of 6 bases from V and 6 bases from J, the junction contained 10 bases not matched to a gene. This CDR3 spans 16 amino acids.

V is TRBV11-3 and J is TRBJ2-6; D unclear. This CDR3 region has 18 residues. In germline, CDR1 is SGHNT, CDR2 YENEEA. With 5 bases removed from V and 5 bases from J, the gap between germline ends came to 22 bases. This CDR3 reads CASSVTVARQSRANVLTF. CDR3 DNA sequence: TGTGCCAGCAGCGTAACAGTCGCTCGACAAAGTCGGGCCAACGTCCTGACTTTC.

The chain links TRBV30 to TRBJ1-2; TRBD1 is a possible D gene (6 bases). Per the germline V gene, CDR1 is GTSNPN and CDR2 is SVGIG (reference sequence). V was cut by 0 bases and J by 8 bases, with 13 bases left in between. The CDR3 sequence is 13 residues long. CDR3 residues: CAWSVQAQGGYTF. CDR3 DNA sequence: TGTGCCTGGAGTGTACAGGCCCAGGGGGGCTACACCTTC.

The chain has TRBV6-1 and TRBJ2-5; 12 positions match TRBD2. V lost 4 bases to trimming and J lost 5 bases; unmatched junction nucleotides: 11. This CDR3 contains 17 residues. Germline assignment: CDR1 MNHNS and CDR2 SASEGT. The CDR3 nucleotides are TGTGCCAGCAGTGCCCCCGGACTAGCGGGGTATTCGGAGACCCAGTACTTC. It is translated as CASSAPGLAGYSETQYF.

This chain uses TRBV19 with TRBJ1-2; TRBD1 might be the D (6 bases). Trimming shortened V by 11 bases and J by 4 bases, and 14 bases separated the two germline ends. Germline V gives CDR1 LNHDA, CDR2 SQIVND (reference sequence). This CDR3 region has 12 residues. For the CDR3, the DNA is TGTGCCGGCTTGGACAGAGTCTATGGCTACACCTTC. It is translated as CAGLDRVYGYTF.

The chain has TRBV11-2 and TRBJ2-1, with D perhaps matching TRBD2 (5 bases). Trimming removed 0 bases at V and 8 bases at J, with 11 bases between. The CDR3 consists of 14 residues. Germline V gives CDR1 SGHAT, CDR2 FQNNGV. The CDR3 reads CASSLEGGFDEQFF. The CDR3 coding sequence is TGTGCCAGCAGCTTAGAAGGCGGGTTCGATGAGCAGTTCTTC.

The gene calls are TRBV28 and TRBJ2-5; the D is unclear. Germline-derived CDR1 and CDR2 are MDHEN and SYDVKM. Trimming cost V 5 bases and J 9 bases, with 10 bases left between them. The CDR3 extends over 11 amino acids. The CDR3 coding sequence is TGTGCCAGCAGTACCCAGCAGGCCCAGTACTTC. As protein: CASSTQQAQYF.

This sequence joins TRBV27 and TRBJ1-1, with D possibly TRBD1 on 5 matching bases. The CDR3 covers 13 residues. Per the germline V gene, CDR1 is MNHEY and CDR2 is SMNVEV (reference sequence). V lost 6 bases, J lost 2 bases, and 10 bases lay in between. The CDR3 protein is CASSGGFNTEAFF. CDR3 nucleotides: TGTGCCAGCAGCGGGGGTTTCAACACTGAAGCTTTCTTT.

The gene calls are TRBV4-3 and TRBJ1-2; 7 bases fit TRBD1. Germline V lookup: CDR1 LGHNA, CDR2 YSLEER. The CDR3 is 15 amino acids. The V and J ends lost 1 base and 4 bases, in that order; junction bases with no gene match: 6. CDR3 sequence (DNA): TGCGCCAGCAGCCAAGGGGTAGGGGGCGGCTATGGCTACACCTTC. Translation gives CASSQGVGGGYGYTF.

The V gene is TRBV2, the J gene TRBJ2-1, with D maybe TRBD2 (8 bases). The V end was cut by 5 bases, the J end by 0 bases, with 14 bases between. Germline V lookup: CDR1 SNHLY, CDR2 FYNNEI. The CDR3 consists of 16 residues. The CDR3 DNA follows: TGTGCCAGCAGTCAGACAGGGACTAGCTCCTACAATGAGCAGTTCTTC. It encodes CASSQTGTSSYNEQFF.

CDR3 sequence: CASSLGLAYEQYF. The DNA of the CDR3 is TGTGCCAGCAGCTTAGGGCTCGCCTACGAGCAGTACTTC. The gene calls are TRBV7-9 and TRBJ2-7; D ambiguous. V shed 1 base and J shed 2 bases, with 6 bases lying between them. Germline V lookup: CDR1 SEHNR, CDR2 FQNEAQ (reference sequence). CDR3 length equals 13 residues. The complete variable domain, with remaining parts taken from reference TRBV7-9 and TRBJ2-7, reads DTGVSQNPRHKITKRGQNVTFRCDPISEHNRLYWYRQTLGQGPEFLTYFQNEAQLEKSRLLSDRFSAERPKGSFSTLEIQRTEQGDSAMYLCASSLGLAYEQYFGPGTRLTVT.